The entry that follows covers one TCR beta chain sequence. Per germline, CDR1 SGHRS and CDR2 YFSETQ. CDR3 length: 14 amino acids. Trimming pared 6 bases from V and 3 bases from J, leaving 15 bases between. Libraries were prepared by immunoSEQ multiplex PCR; TCRdb keeps only in-frame clonotypes and omits some of them. The table has roughly 80,000 clones, roughly 80% seen once; the top ten hold 0.4% to 0.6%. The entry originates in a study of T cell clones after liver transplantation. This TCR was recovered from a human patient who received a liver transplant. A share of the T cells may be of graft donor origin. The source material was CD4+ T cells from blood, sampled around 42 months after liver transplant. This chain links TRBV5-1 with TRBJ1-2, with D hard to call. In DNA, the CDR3 is TGCGCCAGCAACCCGAAGGGATTCGACTATGGCTACACCTTC. Translating gives CASNPKGFDYGYTF.